The sequence of this TCR beta chain was determined in a study of beta chain features in type 1 diabetes. Study background: The patient and healthy donor groups were comparable for age, gender and cell yields.

This CDR3 comprises 14 residues. The V segment lost 6 bases and the J segment 8 bases; nucleotides outside the gene matches: 6. Germline CDR1 and CDR2: MNHNY and SVGAGI (reference sequence). Sequencing targeted expressed TCRB transcripts, as all isolated RNA had been reverse transcribed. The repertoire was sequenced with immunoSEQ multiplex PCR; TCRdb's copy has only in-frame clones and lacks some. The repertoire has 810,000 or so clones, roughly 15% of them found once; the top ten carry 0.02% to 0.025%. Material for sequencing was naive CD4+ T cells from blood. V and J are TRBV6-6 and TRBJ2-1; 11 bases are shared with TRBD2. The clonotype was recovered from a woman under 30 in good health. The CDR3 sequence is CASRLAGAGHEQFF. CDR3 DNA: TGTGCCAGCAGACTAGCGGGAGCGGGTCATGAGCAGTTCTTC.